These 8 T cell receptor beta chains were all obtained from the same sample, sequenced in a study of T cells in Graves' hyperthyroidism and ophthalmopathy. Amplified TCR beta CDR3 regions derived from RNA transcripts. The primer set for the first-round RT-PCR of the TCR CDR3 was HTBI. MiXCR was run by TCRdb on the multiplex PCR reads, yielding one entry per CDR3 protein. The sample has roughly 840,000 distinct CDR3 sequences, more than 30% seen once. Sequences were obtained from blood. The source is a man between 18 and 35 years old with Graves' hyperthyroidism.

This chain links TRBV7-2 with TRBJ2-3; D possibly corresponds to TRBD2 (6 bases). This CDR3 region has 15 residues. Germline assignment: CDR1 SGHTA and CDR2 FQGNSA. Trimming pared 5 bases from V and 9 bases from J, leaving 21 bases between. The CDR3 sequence is CASSRGGGHGGTQYF. In nucleotides, the CDR3 is TGTGCCAGCAGCAGGGGAGGCGGCCACGGAGGCACGCAGTATTTT.

This clonotype showed up just a few times. The chain employs TRBV6-1 and TRBJ2-7, with 8 positions matching TRBD1. The CDR3 has 13 residues. Germline V gene data show CDR1 as MNHNS and CDR2 as SASEGT. V trimming: 7 bases; J trimming: 2 bases; junction bases outside the gene matches: 4. The chain's CDR3 is CASKTGQAYEQYF. The CDR3 DNA reads TGTGCCAGCAAAACGGGACAGGCCTACGAGCAGTACTTC.

This clonotype has ten or more counts. This chain joins TRBV19 and TRBJ2-7; D possibly corresponds to TRBD1 (6 bases). The V gene lost 8 bases and the J gene lost 3 bases, with 14 bases spanning the gap. Per the germline V gene, CDR1 is LNHDA and CDR2 is SQIVND (reference sequence). The CDR3 length is 13 residues. DNA of the CDR3: TGTGCCAGTGCCTTGGACAGTAGCTACGAGCAGTACTTC. Amino acids: CASALDSSYEQYF.

A few counts support this clonotype. This rearrangement joins TRBV2 to TRBJ2-7; D is undetermined. The ends were cut back, 3 bases at V and 9 bases at J, with 3 bases in the middle. There are 9 residues in the CDR3. Per the germline V gene, CDR1 is SNHLY and CDR2 is FYNNEI. The CDR3 DNA is TGTGCCAGCAGTGACGGGCAGTACTTC. Translation: CASSDGQYF.

There are many counts of this clonotype. The chain has TRBV10-3 and TRBJ1-2, with D hard to call. Trimming took off 4 bases at V and 8 bases at J, with 11 bases between the two ends. Looked up from germline, CDR1 is ENHRY and CDR2 is SYGVKD. CDR3 length equals 12 residues. CDR3 nucleotides: TGTGCCATCAGTGGTGAGATTCGAGGCTACACCTTC. This codes for CAISGEIRGYTF.

With regard to this clonotype: A junction boundary mismatches the germline segment, possibly from a read error. This chain's CDR3 is CASSSGFEQPQHF. CDR3 sequence (DNA): TGTGCCAGCAGTTCAGGGTTCGAACAGCCCCAGCATTTT. The chain employs TRBV10-3 and TRBJ1-5, with D possibly being TRBD1 (5 bases). This CDR3 region has 13 residues. Germline assignment: CDR1 ENHRY and CDR2 SYGVKD.

With regard to this clonotype: Relative to the germline gene, one junction end is altered; a read error may explain this. This chain connects TRBV6-5 to TRBJ1-2; 7 bases align to TRBD1. Germline V gives CDR1 MNHEY, CDR2 SVGAGI. This CDR3 region has 14 residues. The CDR3 nucleotides read TGTGCCATCAGTTACGCGACAGGGACCTATGGCTACACCTTC. It specifies CAISYATGTYGYTF.

This clonotype was counted a few times. The V and J genes are TRBV12-3 or TRBV12-4 and TRBJ1-6; TRBD1 is a possible D gene (6 bases). The CDR3 has 13 amino acids. Trimming cost V 3 bases and J 11 bases, with 11 bases left between them. In nucleotides, the CDR3 is TGTGCCAGCAGTTTTAGGGACACCGCACCCCTCCACTTT. Residues: CASSFRDTAPLHF.